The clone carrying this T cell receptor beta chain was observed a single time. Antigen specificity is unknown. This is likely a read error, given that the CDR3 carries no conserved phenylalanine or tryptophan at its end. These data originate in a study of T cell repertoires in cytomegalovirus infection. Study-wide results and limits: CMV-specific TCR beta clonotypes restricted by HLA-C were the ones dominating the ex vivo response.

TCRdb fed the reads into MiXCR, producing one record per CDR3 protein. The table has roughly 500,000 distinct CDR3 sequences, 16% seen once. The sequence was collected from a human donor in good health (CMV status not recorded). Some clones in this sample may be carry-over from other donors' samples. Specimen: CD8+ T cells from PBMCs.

DNA for the CDR3: TGTGCCATCAAAGAACAGGGGGCGTGGGGAAACACCATATATATT. This translates into CAIKEQGAWGNTIYI. The chain recombines TRBV12-3 or TRBV12-4 with TRBJ1-3; 9 bases are shared with TRBD1. The CDR3 sequence is 15 residues long. The junction had 11 bases not matched to a gene; V was cut back by 10 bases and J by 4 bases.